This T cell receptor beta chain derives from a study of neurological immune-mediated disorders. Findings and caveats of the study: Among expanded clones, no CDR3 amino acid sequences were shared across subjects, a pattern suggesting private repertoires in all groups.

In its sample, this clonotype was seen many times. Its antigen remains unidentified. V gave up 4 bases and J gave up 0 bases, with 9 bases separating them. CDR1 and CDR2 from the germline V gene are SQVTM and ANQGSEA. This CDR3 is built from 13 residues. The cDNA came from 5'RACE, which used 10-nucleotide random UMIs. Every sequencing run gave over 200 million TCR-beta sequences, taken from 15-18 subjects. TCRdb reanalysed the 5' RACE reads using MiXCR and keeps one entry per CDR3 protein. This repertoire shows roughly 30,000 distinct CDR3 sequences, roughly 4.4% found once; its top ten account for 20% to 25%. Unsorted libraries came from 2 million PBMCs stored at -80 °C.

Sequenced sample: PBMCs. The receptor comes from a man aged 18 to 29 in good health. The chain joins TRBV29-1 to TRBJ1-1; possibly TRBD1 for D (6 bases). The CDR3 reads CSVGQALNTEAFF. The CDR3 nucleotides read TGCAGCGTTGGACAGGCCCTGAACACTGAAGCTTTCTTT. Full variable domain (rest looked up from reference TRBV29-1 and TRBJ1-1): SAVISQKPSRDICQRGTSLTIQCQVDSQVTMMFWYRQQPGQSLTLIATANQGSEATYESGFVIDKFPISRPNLTFSTLTVSNMSPEDSSIYLCSVGQALNTEAFFGQGTRLTVV.